This T cell receptor beta chain was identified during a study of T cell responses to AZD1222 COVID-19 vaccine. Data came from immunoSEQ multiplex PCR; TCRdb stores just in-frame clones and leaves some out. Of 150,000 to 200,000 clones in the sample, about 91% were seen once. On this clone: Its antigen is currently unknown.

General study points: Breadth and depth of Spike-specific TCRs rose after two AZD1222 doses.

The sequence came from an adult who received the AZD1222 COVID-19 vaccine. Here the sequenced sample was peripheral blood, taken 28 days after the second AZD1222 dose.

CDR3 coding DNA: TGTGCCAGCAGCTTGGGCAGGGGTCTCTACGAGCAGTACTTC. Translating it yields CASSLGRGLYEQYF. This chain links TRBV11-2 with TRBJ2-7; perhaps TRBD1 as D (6 bases). Germline CDR1 reads SGHAT; CDR2 reads FQNNGV. This CDR3 region has 14 residues. V lost 3 bases, J lost 3 bases, and 12 bases lay in between.